This T cell receptor (beta chain) was captured by sequencing in a study of blood T cell repertoires in COVID-19. On the study more broadly: COVID-19 samples from acute and convalescent phases originated in the United States, Italy and Spain. T cells, B-cell-depleted T cells, or PBMCs supplied cDNA or gDNA.

As processed by the authors: For nucleated cells, counts were estimated from reference gene primer amplification. Sequencing used immunoSEQ multiplex PCR; TCRdb keeps in-frame clones, though not all of them. That table furnishes V, J and clone size, whereas the DNA furnished D and trimming. The sample shows a few hundred thousand clones, around 90% of them seen only once. Germline V CDR1 and CDR2: LGHNA, YNFKEQ. The CDR3 extends over 13 amino acids. Trimming took off 0 bases at V and 6 bases at J, with 9 bases between the two ends. The chain is built from TRBV4-2 and TRBJ2-7; D is unclear. The sample comprised PBMCs or T cells enriched from blood (not recorded which). This clonotype was sampled from a woman in her thirties who had recovered from COVID-19. CDR3 nucleotide sequence: TGTGCCAGCAGCCAAGAGGGTCGAGGCGAGCAGTACTTC. Translation: CASSQEGRGEQYF.